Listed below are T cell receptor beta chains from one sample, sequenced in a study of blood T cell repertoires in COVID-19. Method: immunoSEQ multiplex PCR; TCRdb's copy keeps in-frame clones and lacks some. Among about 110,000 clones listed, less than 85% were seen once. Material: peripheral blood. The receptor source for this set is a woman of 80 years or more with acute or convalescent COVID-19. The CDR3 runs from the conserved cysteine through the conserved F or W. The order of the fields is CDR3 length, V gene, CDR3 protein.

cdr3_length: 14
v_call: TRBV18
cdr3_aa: CASSPQGESYGYTF

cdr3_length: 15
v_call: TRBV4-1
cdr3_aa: CASSQDSFRGYGYTF

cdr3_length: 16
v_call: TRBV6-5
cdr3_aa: CASSYGRGGGPDTQYF

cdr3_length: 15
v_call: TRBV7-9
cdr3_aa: CASSFLGRSSYEQYF

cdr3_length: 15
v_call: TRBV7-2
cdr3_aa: CASSSGASTNEKLFF

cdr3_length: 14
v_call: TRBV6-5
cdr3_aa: CASRALSGTDTQYF

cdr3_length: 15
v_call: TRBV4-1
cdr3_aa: CASSPDRTTNEKLFF

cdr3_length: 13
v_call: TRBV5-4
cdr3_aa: CASSWTGGDGYTF

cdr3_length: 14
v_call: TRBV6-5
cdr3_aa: CATSFMSSYNEQFF

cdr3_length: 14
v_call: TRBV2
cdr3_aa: CAGGRTGLGGEQYF

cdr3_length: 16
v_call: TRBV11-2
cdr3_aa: CASSLEPSPSYNEQFF

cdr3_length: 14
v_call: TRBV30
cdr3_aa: CAWSYQGPGSPLHF

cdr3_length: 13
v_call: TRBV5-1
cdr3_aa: CASSTDRVEGYTF

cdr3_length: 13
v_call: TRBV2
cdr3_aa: CATQADRAYEQYF

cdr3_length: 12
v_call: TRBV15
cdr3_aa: CAAGDRGTEAFF

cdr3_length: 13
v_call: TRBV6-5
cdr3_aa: CASRLYLHTEAFF